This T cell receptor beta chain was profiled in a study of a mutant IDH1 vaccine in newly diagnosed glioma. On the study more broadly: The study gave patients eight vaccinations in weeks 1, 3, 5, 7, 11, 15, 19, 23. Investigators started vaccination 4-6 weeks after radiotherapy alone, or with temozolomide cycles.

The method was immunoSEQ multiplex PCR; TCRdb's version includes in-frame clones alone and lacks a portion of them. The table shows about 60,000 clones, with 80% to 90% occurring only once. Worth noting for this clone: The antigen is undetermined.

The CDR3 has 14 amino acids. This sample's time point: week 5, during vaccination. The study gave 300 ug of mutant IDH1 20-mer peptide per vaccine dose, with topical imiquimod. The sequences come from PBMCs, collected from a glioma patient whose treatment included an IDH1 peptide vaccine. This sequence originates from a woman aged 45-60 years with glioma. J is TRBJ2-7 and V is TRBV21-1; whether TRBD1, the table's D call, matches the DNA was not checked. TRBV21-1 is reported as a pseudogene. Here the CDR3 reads CASSYLAGTYEQYF. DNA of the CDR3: TGTGCCAGCAGCTATTTGGCTGGTACCTACGAGCAGTACTTC.